This T cell receptor beta chain was captured in a study of metastatic and nonmetastatic thyroid tumors. About the research overall: The comparison covered peripheral blood and tumor or nodule tissue in malignant and benign thyroid patients.

Treatment of any kind had been given to no patient before thyroid surgery. This clone has more than one count but fewer than ten. Its antigen is not known. Study-level findings and limits: In blood and tumor, TCR beta diversity was reportedly significantly higher in malignant thyroid tumors than in benign nodules.

The germline V gene has CDR1 GTSNPN and CDR2 SVGIG (reference sequence). The V and J ends lost 5 bases and 2 bases respectively, with 7 bases between them. The CDR3 loop spans 12 amino acids. The authors' processing: Differences in CDR3 between clinicopathological groups were drawn on to build a classifier intended to discriminate distant-metastatic papillary thyroid cancer patients. TCRdb reassembled clones from the PCR reads with MiXCR. These V and J calls rely on TCRdb rather than the paper's analysis. The sample comprises 24,000 or so clones, 10% to 15% of which are singletons, and roughly 5.3% rests with the top ten.

Sequencing was carried out using blood. This receptor was identified in a female donor with papillary thyroid cancer or a benign thyroid nodule (not recorded which). Some clones in this sample may be carry-over from other donors' samples. The V and J genes are TRBV30 and TRBJ1-5; D is unresolved. CDR3 DNA: TGTGCCTGGGGAGTGGGCAATCAGCCCCAGCATTTT. Its translation: CAWGVGNQPQHF.